A selection of T cell receptor beta chains follows, all from one sample in a study of shared clonotypes between healthy human individuals. Assay used: immunoSEQ multiplex PCR; TCRdb lists only in-frame clones, some missing. The sample includes about 2 million clones, around 95% seen only once; the top ten take about 0.13%. Source material: naive CD4+ T cells sorted from blood. The receptors were sampled from a young man in good health. The CDR3 runs from the conserved cysteine through the conserved F or W. The order of the fields is clone size, V gene, D gene, J gene, CDR3 DNA, CDR3 protein. The D gene is left open where the match is weak. The size entry is marked missing in some rows and otherwise reads once, few, many or a size class.

.	TRBV11-3	.	TRBJ1-1	TGTGCCAGCAGCTTTTCCCCCGAGGAGACTGAAGCTTTCTTT	CASSFSPEETEAFF
.	TRBV4-1	.	TRBJ2-1	TGCGCCAGCAGCCCTACCCAGACGGGTCGACGCAATGAGCAGTTCTTC	CASSPTQTGRRNEQFF
.	TRBV2	.	TRBJ1-2	TGTGCCAGCAGTGAAATCGGCCAAATCGCGGGTGGCTATGGCTACACCTTC	CASSEIGQIAGGYGYTF
.	TRBV7-2	.	TRBJ2-3	TGTGCCAGCAGCCTAAGCCAGGGCAGCACAGATACGCAGTATTTT	CASSLSQGSTDTQYF
.	TRBV7-9	.	TRBJ1-4	TGTGCCAGCAGCCTCGGCCCGGGGGCTGGTGAAAAACTGTTTTTT	CASSLGPGAGEKLFF
.	TRBV5-1	TRBD1	TRBJ1-6	TGCGCCAGCAGCCCGGGACAGCAAATAGGGAATTCACCCCTCCACTTT	CASSPGQQIGNSPLHF
once	TRBV2	TRBD2	TRBJ2-7	TGTGCCAGCAGTGTGCGCGGGAGCTCCTACGAGCAGTACTTC	CASSVRGSSYEQYF
.	TRBV6-7	.	TRBJ1-2	TGTGCCAGCAGTGACACACAGGTCGGAAGCTACACCTTC	CASSDTQVGSYTF
.	TRBV7-2	TRBD2	TRBJ2-7	TGTGCCAGCAGCTACAGCGGGGGTCCCTACGAGCAGTACTTC	CASSYSGGPYEQYF
.	TRBV6-1	.	TRBJ2-7	TGTGCCAGCACCGGAGACTTCTACGAGCAGTACTTC	CASTGDFYEQYF
.	TRBV5-6	.	TRBJ1-2	TGTGCCAGCAGCTTGGCTAGCGAATATGGCTACACCTTC	CASSLASEYGYTF
.	TRBV10-2	TRBD1	TRBJ2-7	TGCGCCAGCAGTCCGGGACAGGCTTCCTACGAGCAGTACTTC	CASSPGQASYEQYF
once	TRBV4-2	TRBD1	TRBJ2-7	TGTGCCAGCAGCCAAACTCAGGGACAGGGTCACAGCGAGCAGTACTTC	CASSQTQGQGHSEQYF
.	TRBV29-1	.	TRBJ2-1	TGCAGCGTTGAAAGACAGTTAAATGAGCAGTTCTTC	CSVERQLNEQFF
.	TRBV6-5	.	TRBJ1-4	TGTGCCAGCCGAGGGGGAACAACTAATGAAAAACTGTTTTTT	CASRGGTTNEKLFF
.	TRBV5-1	.	TRBJ2-3	TGCGCCAGCAGGGTACAAGGGTCGCGTAGCACAGATACGCAGTATTTT	CASRVQGSRSTDTQYF
.	TRBV5-4	.	TRBJ1-6	TGTGCCAGCAGCTTGGGGCAGGGAGGTCGTAATTCACCCCTCCACTTT	CASSLGQGGRNSPLHF
.	TRBV11-3	TRBD1	TRBJ2-1	TGTGCCAGCAGCATGGGACAGGGGAACAATGAGCAGTTCTTC	CASSMGQGNNEQFF
.	TRBV28	TRBD1	TRBJ2-7	TGTGCCAGCGCTCAGGGACAGGGCTTCCCCTACGAGCAGTACTTC	CASAQGQGFPYEQYF
.	TRBV10-1	.	TRBJ1-6	TGCGCCAGCAGTGAGTACAGGACTTCACCCCTCCACTTT	CASSEYRTSPLHF
.	TRBV6-6	TRBD1	TRBJ1-2	TGTGCCAGCAAGGGACAGGTCCCCTATGGCTACACCTTC	CASKGQVPYGYTF
.	TRBV2	.	TRBJ1-6	TGTGCCAGTACCTCCGACAGGATTAATTCACCCCTCCACTTT	CASTSDRINSPLHF
.	TRBV28	.	TRBJ2-5	TGTGCCAGCAGCCGACCCCTGGGAGGTGGACAGGAAGAGACCCAGTACTTC	CASSRPLGGGQEETQYF
.	TRBV30	.	TRBJ1-3	TGTGCCTGGACCGAGGGAGCTGGAAACACCATATATTTT	CAWTEGAGNTIYF
.	TRBV7-9	TRBD1	TRBJ1-6	TGTGCCAGCAGCTTAGGCAGGGGGTATAATTCACCCCTCCACTTT	CASSLGRGYNSPLHF
.	TRBV6-7	.	TRBJ2-1	TGTGCCAGCAGTTATAGTACCCGTTGCAATGAGCAGTTCTTC	CASSYSTRCNEQFF
.	TRBV2	.	TRBJ2-7	TGTGCCAGCAGAGGGGTGCAGGGACATTACGAGCAGTACTTC	CASRGVQGHYEQYF
.	TRBV5-4	TRBD2	TRBJ2-3	TGTGCCAGCAGCCCGCCAGCGGGGACTGAATATACGCAGTATTTT	CASSPPAGTEYTQYF
.	TRBV6-5	TRBD1	TRBJ1-2	TGTGCCAGCAGGCACCAAGGGGACAGTTATGGCTACACCTTC	CASRHQGDSYGYTF
.	TRBV5-1	.	TRBJ2-3	TGCGCCAGCAGAGTGGGCCCCTTAAGCACAGATACGCAGTATTTT	CASRVGPLSTDTQYF
.	TRBV7-2	.	TRBJ2-7	TGTGCCAGCAGCCTTAGCGGTAGCTCCTACGAGCAGTACTTC	CASSLSGSSYEQYF
.	TRBV7-9	.	TRBJ1-6	TGTGCCAGCAGCTTAGAAGGGGGAGAAGGAGCTAGCTCACCCCTCCACTTT	CASSLEGGEGASSPLHF
.	TRBV10-1	.	TRBJ2-2	TGCGCCAGCAGTGGACGGCGCACCGGGGAGCTGTTTTTT	CASSGRRTGELFF
once	TRBV19	.	TRBJ1-2	TGTGCCAGTAGTCACGCCTCTAGGGCTGGCTACACCTTC	CASSHASRAGYTF
.	TRBV4-2	.	TRBJ2-7	TGTGCCAGCAGCCAAACGAACCCGGACACCTCCTACGAGCAGTACTTC	CASSQTNPDTSYEQYF
.	TRBV6-1	.	TRBJ1-3	TGTGCCAGCAGGCCACAGGGTTCGGGAAACACCATATATTTT	CASRPQGSGNTIYF
.	TRBV15	TRBD1	TRBJ1-5	TGTGCCACCAGCAGAGATCGGTCGAGGGGACAGGGGGACAATCAGCCCCAGCATTTT	CATSRDRSRGQGDNQPQHF
once	TRBV5-4	.	TRBJ2-5	TGTGCCAGCAGCTTGATCGGGGTTGAGACCCAGTACTTC	CASSLIGVETQYF
.	TRBV6-5	.	TRBJ2-4	TGTGCCAGCAGAGGTATAGAGGGCCCCAAAAACATTCAGTACTTC	CASRGIEGPKNIQYF
.	TRBV5-1	.	TRBJ2-7	TGCGCCAGCAGCAGCCCGGACCGACTCTACGAGCAGTACTTC	CASSSPDRLYEQYF
.	TRBV7-9	TRBD2	TRBJ2-1	TGTGCCAGCAGCGGCCTAGCGGGAGCCAACTACAATGAGCAGTTCTTC	CASSGLAGANYNEQFF
few	TRBV28	.	TRBJ1-6	TGTGCCAGCAAAGGAGGGTCCCATAATTCACCCCTCCACTTT	CASKGGSHNSPLHF
.	TRBV7-9	.	TRBJ1-2	TGTGCCAGCAGCCGCCTTAGAGACAGAGTATATGGCTACACCTTC	CASSRLRDRVYGYTF
.	TRBV7-2	TRBD1	TRBJ1-6	TGTGCCAGCAGCTTAGTGACAGGGGTAAATTCACCCCTCCACTTT	CASSLVTGVNSPLHF
few	TRBV10-2	.	TRBJ2-5	TGCGCCAGCAGTCCGGCTAGCAGACAAGAGACCCAGTACTTC	CASSPASRQETQYF
once	TRBV6-5	.	TRBJ2-7	TGTGCCAGCAGTTACTCGATAGGGGTCGGCTACGAGCAGTACTTC	CASSYSIGVGYEQYF
.	TRBV9	TRBD2	TRBJ2-2	TGTGCCAGCAGCTGGGCTAGCGGGGGCCGGGAGCTGTTTTTT	CASSWASGGRELFF
.	TRBV11-2	.	TRBJ2-7	TGTGCCAGCAGCGTACACCCAGCGCATGACTACGAGCAGTACTTC	CASSVHPAHDYEQYF
.	TRBV18	TRBD1	TRBJ1-5	TGTGCCAGCTCACCTCGGGACAGGGGGTTGCCCCAGCATTTT	CASSPRDRGLPQHF
.	TRBV5-6	.	TRBJ2-3	TGTGCCAGCAGCTTGGGATGGGGCACAGATACGCAGTATTTT	CASSLGWGTDTQYF
.	TRBV7-9	.	TRBJ2-1	TGTGCCAGCAGCTTAGGGAGGACAGATTACAATGAGCAGTTCTTC	CASSLGRTDYNEQFF
.	TRBV6-5	.	TRBJ1-1	TGTGCCAGCAGCCGTCCGGGAGGGTTGGACACTGAAGCTTTCTTT	CASSRPGGLDTEAFF
.	TRBV4-1	TRBD1	TRBJ2-7	TGCGCCAGCAGCCAAGTTCCCGGGACAGGGGCCTACGAGCAGTACTTC	CASSQVPGTGAYEQYF
.	TRBV4-3	.	TRBJ2-3	TGCGCCAGCAGCCAAGATCGGTCCGGTGTGGGAAGGTTCAGGACAGATACGCAGTATTTT	CASSQDRSGVGRFRTDTQYF
.	TRBV5-1	.	TRBJ2-2	TGCGCCAGCAGCCCGCCCATTAAAGGGAAGAACACCGGGGAGCTGTTTTTT	CASSPPIKGKNTGELFF
.	TRBV30	.	TRBJ1-2	TGTGCCTGGGACGCTAAGGGTGGCTACACCTTC	CAWDAKGGYTF
.	TRBV6-1	TRBD1	TRBJ2-5	TGTGCCAGCAGTCCATCTACAGGGGGTGCGGCCCAGTACTTC	CASSPSTGGAAQYF
.	TRBV10-3	.	TRBJ2-3	TGTGCCATCAGTGAAAGCCAGGGAGAGGGAGATACGCAGTATTTT	CAISESQGEGDTQYF
.	TRBV18	.	TRBJ2-1	TGTGCCAGCTCACCACTGGTGTCAGGGTATGATGAGCAGTTCTTC	CASSPLVSGYDEQFF
.	TRBV5-1	.	TRBJ2-5	TGCGCCAGCAGCTTGGCCGGGGCAGAAGAGACCCAGTACTTC	CASSLAGAEETQYF